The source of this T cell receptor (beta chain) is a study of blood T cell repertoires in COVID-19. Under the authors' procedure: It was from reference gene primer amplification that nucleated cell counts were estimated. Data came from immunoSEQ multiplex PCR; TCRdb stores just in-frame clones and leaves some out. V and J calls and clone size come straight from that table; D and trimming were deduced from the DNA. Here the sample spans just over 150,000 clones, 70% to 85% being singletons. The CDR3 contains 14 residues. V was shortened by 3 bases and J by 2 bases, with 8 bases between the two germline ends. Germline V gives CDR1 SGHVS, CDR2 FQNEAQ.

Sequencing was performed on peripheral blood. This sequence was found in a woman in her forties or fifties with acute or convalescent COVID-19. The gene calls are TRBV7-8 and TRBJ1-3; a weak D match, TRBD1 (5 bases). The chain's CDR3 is CASSLGLTGNTIYF. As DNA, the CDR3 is TGTGCCAGCAGCTTGGGACTTACTGGAAACACCATATATTTT.